What follows describes a single T cell receptor beta chain. The data are from a study of shared clonotypes between healthy human individuals. Naive CD8 isolation took CD45RO-negative cells positively selected for CCR7 and excluded terminally differentiated effector memory CD45RA+ cells. Under the authors' procedure: Junction-only sequences without quality scores came from ImmunoSEQ, so filtering differed. TCRdb's table, derived via immunoSEQ multiplex PCR, lists solely in-frame clones and lacks some. The DNA gave D and trimming, while V, J and clone size come from that table. The repertoire holds some 2.1 million clones, with less than 95% as singletons. The material sequenced was naive CD8+ T cells sorted from blood. This clonotype originated in a man aged 18 to 30 in good health.

CDR3 in DNA: TGTGCCAGCAGTTACGGAGGGGCTATCCAAGAGACCCAGTACTTC. Its protein product is CASSYGGAIQETQYF. This chain uses TRBV6-5 with TRBJ2-5; D might be TRBD2 (6 bases). This CDR3 is built from 15 residues. The V end lost 2 bases, the J end lost 1 base, and 11 bases lay between the germline ends. Germline CDR1 is MNHEY and CDR2 is SVGAGI.